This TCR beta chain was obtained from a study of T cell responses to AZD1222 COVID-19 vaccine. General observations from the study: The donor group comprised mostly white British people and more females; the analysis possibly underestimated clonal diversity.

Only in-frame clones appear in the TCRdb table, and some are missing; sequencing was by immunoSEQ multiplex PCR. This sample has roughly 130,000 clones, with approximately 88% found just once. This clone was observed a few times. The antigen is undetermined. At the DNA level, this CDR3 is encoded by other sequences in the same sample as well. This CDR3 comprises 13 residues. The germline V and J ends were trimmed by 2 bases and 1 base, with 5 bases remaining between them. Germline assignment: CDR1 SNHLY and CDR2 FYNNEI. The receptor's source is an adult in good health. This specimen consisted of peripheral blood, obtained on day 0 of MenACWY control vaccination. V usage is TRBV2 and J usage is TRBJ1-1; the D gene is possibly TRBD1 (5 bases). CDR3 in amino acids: CASSEQGNTEAFF. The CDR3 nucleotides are TGTGCCAGCAGTGAACAGGGGAACACTGAAGCTTTCTTT.